The 27 T cell receptor beta chains listed next were all sequenced from one sample in a study of T cells of healthy individuals. TCRdb itself ran the 5' RACE reads through MiXCR, one entry per CDR3 protein. The table lists around 80,000 distinct CDR3 sequences, approximately 5.4% of them singletons. These receptors came from a female donor in good health.

The rearrangement links TRBV7-9 to TRBJ2-1; D is unclear. The CDR3 runs 13 residues. Germline CDR1 and CDR2: SEHNR and FQNEAQ (reference sequence). V dropped 5 bases and J dropped 7 bases, with 12 bases sitting between them. The DNA of the CDR3 is TGTGCCAGCAGCCTTGATCTCTTGAATGAGCAGTTCTTC. Translating gives CASSLDLLNEQFF.

This clonotype has a count of ten or more. V gene TRBV4-3 combines with J gene TRBJ2-1; 8 bases align to TRBD2. The V gene's germline CDR1 is LGHNA and CDR2 YSLEER. V gave up 0 bases and J gave up 4 bases; unmatched junction bases: 14. The CDR3 contains 19 residues. As DNA, the CDR3 is TGCGCCAGCAGCCAAGATGGACGAGGCGGGAGGAAGAATTACAATGAGCAGTTCTTC. Protein product: CASSQDGRGGRKNYNEQFF.

This clonotype appeared many times. V usage is TRBV29-1 and J usage is TRBJ1-3; 8 bases are shared with TRBD1. The V and J ends lost 6 bases and 0 bases, in that order; junction bases with no gene match: 13. Germline CDR1 is SQVTM and CDR2 is ANQGSEA. The CDR3 contains 17 residues. Here the CDR3 DNA reads TGCAGCGTCGGAGGGACAGGCCAGGATCGCTCTGGAAACACCATATATTTT. It yields the protein CSVGGTGQDRSGNTIYF.

This clonotype was seen ten or more times. The V and J genes are TRBV10-3 and TRBJ1-2; a weak D match, TRBD1 (6 bases). The V gene's germline CDR1 is ENHRY and CDR2 SYGVKD. This CDR3 contains 13 residues. Trimming removed 0 bases from V and 7 bases from J, with 9 bases in between. This CDR3 reads CAISESTGIGYTF. CDR3 in DNA: TGTGCCATCAGTGAGTCTACAGGGATTGGCTACACCTTC.

This clonotype appeared many times. V gene TRBV4-2 combines with J gene TRBJ1-1; 7 bases align to TRBD1. This CDR3 is 15 amino acids long. Germline loops: CDR1 LGHNA, CDR2 YNFKEQ. V was pared by 0 bases and J by 5 bases, with 6 bases of the junction left unmatched. The CDR3 DNA sequence: TGTGCCAGCAGCCAAGAAGGGGACAGAGGGACTGAAGCTTTCTTT. Translated: CASSQEGDRGTEAFF.

This clonotype was seen repeatedly, ten times or more. The chain employs TRBV4-2 and TRBJ2-1; TRBD2 matches 9 bases. Trimming removed 6 bases from V and 8 bases from J; junction bases left unmatched: 11. CDR1 is LGHNA, CDR2 YNFKEQ, per germline. The CDR3 totals 15 residues. The CDR3 nucleotides read TGTGCCAGCAGTCGAGCAGCGGGAGGTGCAGATGAGCAGTTCTTC. This sequence encodes CASSRAAGGADEQFF.

V is TRBV27 and J is TRBJ2-3; D is uncertain. V lost 3 bases and J lost 2, with 18 bases in between. This CDR3 comprises 17 residues. CDR1 and CDR2 from the germline V gene are MNHEY and SMNVEV (reference sequence). CDR3: CASSFIGLPSSTDTQYF. CDR3 coding DNA: TGTGCCAGCAGTTTTATTGGGCTACCGTCGTCCACAGATACGCAGTATTTT.

As for this clonotype: This may stem from a read error, because a much larger clone lies one nucleotide away. The chain employs TRBV24-1 and TRBJ2-2; D possibly uses TRBD1 or TRBD2 (5 bases each). This CDR3 has 14 amino acids. Germline V CDR1 and CDR2: KGHDR, SFDVKD. CDR3 nucleotides: TGTGCCACCAGTCCGGGGACGAACACCTGGGAGCTGTTTTTT. It specifies CATSPGTNTWELFF.

There are many counts of this clonotype. CDR3 sequence: CAWSFGLAGDTQYF. CDR3 DNA: TGTGCCTGGAGTTTCGGACTAGCGGGAGATACGCAGTATTTT. This chain links TRBV30 with TRBJ2-3; the match to TRBD2 covers 11 bases. Germline trimming cut 2 bases from V and 5 bases from J; bases unmatched to any gene: 3. Germline assignment: CDR1 GTSNPN and CDR2 SVGIG (reference sequence). The length of the CDR3 is 14 residues.

This clonotype was detected many times. The V and J genes are TRBV28 and TRBJ2-6; the D gene could be TRBD1 or TRBD2 (5 bases each). CDR3 size: 14 residues. Per germline, CDR1 MDHEN and CDR2 SYDVKM. The germline V and J ends were trimmed by 2 bases and 3 bases, with 5 bases remaining between them. CDR3 residues: CASSLGGGANVLTF. CDR3 sequence (DNA): TGTGCCAGCAGTTTAGGGGGTGGGGCCAACGTCCTGACTTTC.

This clonotype was observed a handful of times. The chain couples TRBV28 to TRBJ2-1; a possible D gene is TRBD2 (5 bases). The CDR3 has 13 amino acids. The germline V gene encodes CDR1 MDHEN and CDR2 SYDVKM. V gave up 8 bases and J gave up 7 bases, with 15 bases separating them. The CDR3 sequence is CASGRRLQNEQFF. The CDR3 DNA follows: TGTGCCAGCGGGAGACGTTTGCAGAATGAGCAGTTCTTC. Complete variable domain (other parts from reference TRBV28 and TRBJ2-1): DVKVTQSSRYLVKRTGEKVFLECVQDMDHENMFWYRQDPGLGLRLIYFSYDVKMKEKGDIPEGYSVSREKKERFSLILESASTNQTSMYLCASGRRLQNEQFFGPGTRLTVL.

This clonotype was seen at least ten times. The chain combines TRBV7-9 with TRBJ1-1; TRBD1 agrees at 9 bases. This CDR3 contains 19 residues. CDR1 and CDR2 (germline): SEHNR, FQNEAQ (reference sequence). The ends lost 1 base at V and 1 base at J; junction bases unmatched: 13. The CDR3 region is CASSLVPGTGYEENTEAFF. The CDR3 DNA follows: TGTGCCAGCAGCTTAGTTCCTGGGACAGGGTATGAGGAGAACACTGAAGCTTTCTTT.

A note on this clonotype: The junction differs from germline at one of its ends, possibly a read error. V is TRBV5-5 and J is TRBJ2-7; 10 bases are shared with TRBD2. This CDR3 is built from 16 residues. CDR1 is SGHKS, CDR2 YYEKEE, per germline (reference sequence). The CDR3 bases are TGTGCCAGCAGCTTGGCCAGCGGGAGGGCCTCCTGCGAGCAGTACTTC. Its protein is CASSLASGRASCEQYF.

There are many counts of this clonotype. CDR3 residues: CASSERTVGGSYEQYF. The CDR3 DNA follows: TGTGCCAGCAGTGAACGGACGGTCGGGGGGTCCTACGAGCAGTACTTC. V and J are TRBV6-1 and TRBJ2-7; 7 bases map to TRBD2. The CDR3 covers 16 residues. The ends lost 2 bases at V and 1 base at J; junction bases unmatched: 8. The V gene's germline CDR1 is MNHNS and CDR2 SASEGT.

This clonotype was detected ten times or more. The genes are TRBV10-3 and TRBJ1-1; 9 bases fit TRBD1. The V segment lost 1 base and the J segment 3 bases; nucleotides outside the gene matches: 3. The length of the CDR3 is 15 residues. Per the germline V gene, CDR1 is ENHRY and CDR2 is SYGVKD. This CDR3 is CAISEWRTGDTEAFF. The CDR3 nucleotides are TGTGCCATCAGTGAGTGGAGGACAGGGGACACTGAAGCTTTCTTT.

V gene TRBV28 combines with J gene TRBJ1-2; no reliable D call. The CDR3 has 11 residues. Germline loops: CDR1 MDHEN, CDR2 SYDVKM. Trimming pared 2 bases from V and 6 bases from J, leaving 4 bases between. CDR3 sequence: CASSLPNGYTF. The CDR3 nucleotides are TGTGCCAGCAGTTTACCGAATGGCTACACCTTC.

This clonotype was counted ten times or more. The V and J genes are TRBV10-3 and TRBJ2-3; D unclear. Germline CDR1 and CDR2: ENHRY and SYGVKD. V was pared by 1 base and J by 1 base, with 12 bases between. The CDR3 has 16 residues. The CDR3 is CAISEFGSIGTDTQYF. In nucleotides, the CDR3 is TGTGCCATCAGTGAGTTCGGGTCGATCGGCACAGATACGCAGTATTTT.

The sample holds many counts of this clonotype. The chain employs TRBV7-2 and TRBJ1-1; 9 bases agree with TRBD1. This CDR3 has 14 amino acids. Germline CDR1 SGHTA, CDR2 FQGNSA. J lost 5 bases, V lost 7 bases, and 8 bases had no gene match. The DNA for the CDR3 is TGTGCCAGCACCGAACAGGGGGCGGGAACTGAAGCTTTCTTT. Amino acid sequence: CASTEQGAGTEAFF.

The V call is TRBV5-6, the J call TRBJ2-1, with TRBD2 matching over 10 bases. Germline V lookup: CDR1 SGHDT, CDR2 YYEEEE. The CDR3 has 14 amino acids. V was clipped by 2 bases and J by 6 bases; unmatched bases: 2. Written as DNA, the CDR3 is TGTGCCAGCAGCTTAGGGACTAGCGTCAATGAGCAGTTCTTC. It specifies CASSLGTSVNEQFF.

This clonotype has only a few counts. The CDR3 DNA reads TGTGCTAGTGGTTTAATAGGGGCCAGCAATCAGCCCCAGCATTTT. Its protein is CASGLIGASNQPQHF. The V and J genes are TRBV12-5 and TRBJ1-5, with D possibly TRBD1 on 5 matching bases. The V end lost 3 bases, the J end lost 1 base, and 10 bases lay between the germline ends. The germline CDR1 and CDR2 sequences are LGHNT and FRNRAP. The CDR3 length is 15 residues.

This sequence joins TRBV30 and TRBJ2-1; TRBD1 might be the D (5 bases). Germline V gene data show CDR1 as GTSNPN and CDR2 as SVGIG (reference sequence). V was pared by 8 bases and J by 5 bases, with 13 bases between. This CDR3 region has 12 residues. CDR3 sequence reads: CAGLRGHNEQFF. The CDR3 DNA follows: TGTGCCGGATTAAGGGGTCACAATGAGCAGTTCTTC.

This clonotype was seen many times. This chain connects TRBV29-1 to TRBJ2-5; 7 positions agree with TRBD1. CDR3 length: 12 amino acids. Germline V lookup: CDR1 SQVTM, CDR2 ANQGSEA. J gave up 5 bases and V 2 bases, and 2 bases lay outside the gene matches. The CDR3 protein is CSVERGHETQYF. CDR3 bases: TGCAGCGTTGAAAGGGGGCATGAGACCCAGTACTTC.

This clonotype was picked up a small number of times. The chain combines TRBV3-1 with TRBJ1-4; the match to TRBD1 covers 7 bases. V lost 0 bases, J lost 5 bases, and 6 bases stayed unmatched. The CDR3 extends over 16 amino acids. Germline V CDR1 and CDR2: LGHDT, YNNKEL (reference sequence). In DNA, the CDR3 is TGTGCCAGCAGCCAAGATTCGGGCAGGGGGAATGAAAAACTGTTTTTT. Protein product: CASSQDSGRGNEKLFF.

The chain recombines TRBV30 with TRBJ1-2, with 7 bases lining up with TRBD1. The ends lost 3 bases at V and 12 bases at J; junction bases unmatched: 10. Germline lookup yields CDR1 GTSNPN and CDR2 SVGIG (reference sequence). CDR3 length: 12 residues. CDR3 sequence (DNA): TGTGCCTGGAGCCATTGGACAGGCGGCGACACCTTC. As protein: CAWSHWTGGDTF.

This clonotype was recorded at least ten times. The chain couples TRBV28 to TRBJ1-5, with 7 bases lining up with TRBD1. J was trimmed by 6 bases and V by 3 bases; bases with no gene match: 8. Germline V gene data show CDR1 as MDHEN and CDR2 as SYDVKM. The CDR3 covers 15 residues. CDR3 nucleotide sequence: TGTGCCAGCAGTTTCGCCGACAGGGCCCCTCAGCCCCAGCATTTT. Its translation is CASSFADRAPQPQHF.

Ten or more counts support this clonotype. This chain connects TRBV6-1 to TRBJ2-7; D is undetermined. This CDR3 has 13 residues. Trimming cost V 4 bases and J 6 bases, with 13 bases left between them. Germline V gene data show CDR1 as MNHNS and CDR2 as SASEGT. The CDR3 coding sequence is TGTGCCAGCAGTGGAGCCCCGATTTCCGAGCAGTACTTC. Residues: CASSGAPISEQYF.

The CDR3 bases are TGCAGTGCTAGTCCCCTTTCCGGTCTAGCGGGTAATGAGCAGTTCTTC. Residues: CSASPLSGLAGNEQFF. The chain employs TRBV20-1 and TRBJ2-1; the match to TRBD2 covers 8 bases. This CDR3 spans 16 amino acids. The germline gives CDR1 DFQATT, CDR2 SNEGSKA (reference sequence). V shed 3 bases and J 7 bases; nucleotides not matched to a gene: 14.